This T cell receptor (beta chain) was sequenced during a study of blood T cell repertoires in COVID-19 (dated by TCRdb to about 2020). Background for the entire study: The collaborator samples originated in the United States, Italy and Spain and spanned the acute and convalescent phases of COVID-19. The material from the prospective study consisted of cDNA or gDNA derived from T cells, B-cell-depleted T cells, or PBMCs. The dataset comprised deeply sampled blood TCRbeta repertoires from subjects exposed to, actively infected with, or recovered from COVID-19. A freely available public database, intended as a resource for researchers studying the immune response to SARS-CoV-2, is where the repertoires were released. The samples were drawn from the first 160 participants of the ongoing ImmuneRACE study and from 1,254 subjects provided by 6 global collaborators. The sample metadata nearly always contained a de-identified subject ID, COVID-19 status, age in years and sex. Where available, HLA class I and class II types were obtained from metadata supplied by the sample provider rather than from assay-based typing.

TCRbeta CDR3 regions were amplified from genomic DNA by means of the immunoSEQ Assay, a bias-controlled multiplex PCR. In the authors' own workflow: The number of nucleated cells in each sample was estimated by amplification of reference gene primers within the assay. To quantify the absolute abundance of each unique TCRbeta CDR3 rearrangement, sequence reads were collapsed and filtered. For each sample, productive Simpson clonality was calculated by taking the square root of Simpson's diversity index across productive rearrangements. TCRdb mirrors the immuneACCESS table, restricted to in-frame sequences. Some clones are absent from its copies; in checked studies, under half trace to an unresolved V gene, and the reason for the others is unknown. V and J calls and clone size are copied from that table; D and trimming were computed from the DNA. For this sample there are roughly 200,000 clones; 86% appear just once. The ten largest clones take up about 4.6% of the sample.

Summary of the overall study and its limitations: Clinical and demographic metadata were provided uncurated, with the amount varying by source and participant.

The CDR3 goes from the cysteine to the phenylalanine over 13 residues. Just the 39-base CDR3 DNA is kept, in frame starting at base 1. V loses 4 bases of germline sequence and J loses 1 base, and the interval between the two ends is 8 bases. As for this clone: Its target antigen remains unknown. The sample holds no much larger clone one base away, and base qualities are not on file. Other DNA sequences in the same sample also yield this CDR3.

Enrolling through a virtual design, the prospective study's participants ranged in age from roughly 18 to 89 years and lived across about two dozen United States geographic areas. In the prospective study, cohorts were assigned on the basis of participant-reported clinical history obtained from a screening survey and a study questionnaire. Exposed participants were defined as having been in contact with someone with a PCR-confirmed or clinician-diagnosed COVID-19 case within 2 weeks of study entry. In the prospective study, mobile phlebotomists collected whole blood, serum and a nasopharyngeal or oropharyngeal swab from each participant. Prospective study participants could optionally give additional blood draws and questionnaires over a roughly 2-month period. Blood samples from the prospective study were shipped frozen or at room temperature prior to DNA extraction.

The sequence links TRBV12-3 or TRBV12-4 to TRBJ2-7; no D gene is confidently identified. The source of this sequence is a woman aged 25 to 39 who had been exposed to COVID-19. Sequencing was done on a sample of PBMCs or T cells enriched from blood (not recorded which). The nucleotides read TGTGCCAGCAGTTACGGGTCTTCCTACGAGCAGTACTTC. This gives the protein CASSYGSSYEQYF.